This TCR beta chain was sequenced during a study of sequential checkpoint blockade in melanoma. The table came from immunoSEQ multiplex PCR; TCRdb's copy has only in-frame clones and leaves some out. This table holds 9,000 to 9,500 clones, 25% to 30% found once. The sample's treatment: randomized to nivolumab then ipilimumab (arm A) or the reverse (arm B). Germline CDR1 is SGHNT and CDR2 is YENEEA. CDR3 size: 15 residues. The junction had 8 bases not matched to a gene; V was cut back by 7 bases and J by 4 bases. At least ten counts were recorded for this clone. This TCR was recovered from a human donor with melanoma. V and J are TRBV11-3 and TRBJ2-1, with 9 bases aligning to TRBD1. The material sequenced was tumor tissue (inferred from file names), taken from a patient given nivolumab and ipilimumab in sequence. CDR3 nucleotides: TGTGCCAGCAACCCCTGGGGGACAGGGTACAATGAGCAGTTCTTC. Protein: CASNPWGTGYNEQFF.